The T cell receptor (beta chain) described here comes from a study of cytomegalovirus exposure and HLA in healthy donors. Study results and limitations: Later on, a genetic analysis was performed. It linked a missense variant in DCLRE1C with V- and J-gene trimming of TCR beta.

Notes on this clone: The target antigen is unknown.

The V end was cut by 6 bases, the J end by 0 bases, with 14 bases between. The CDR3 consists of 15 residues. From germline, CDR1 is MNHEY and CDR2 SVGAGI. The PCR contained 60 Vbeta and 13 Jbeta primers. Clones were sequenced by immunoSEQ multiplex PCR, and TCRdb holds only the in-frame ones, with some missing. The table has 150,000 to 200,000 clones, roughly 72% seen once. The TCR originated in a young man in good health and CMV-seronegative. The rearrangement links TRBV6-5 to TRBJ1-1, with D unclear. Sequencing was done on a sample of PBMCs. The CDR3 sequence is CASRPDFIMNTEAFF. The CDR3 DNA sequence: TGTGCCAGCAGACCAGACTTCATTATGAACACTGAAGCTTTCTTT.